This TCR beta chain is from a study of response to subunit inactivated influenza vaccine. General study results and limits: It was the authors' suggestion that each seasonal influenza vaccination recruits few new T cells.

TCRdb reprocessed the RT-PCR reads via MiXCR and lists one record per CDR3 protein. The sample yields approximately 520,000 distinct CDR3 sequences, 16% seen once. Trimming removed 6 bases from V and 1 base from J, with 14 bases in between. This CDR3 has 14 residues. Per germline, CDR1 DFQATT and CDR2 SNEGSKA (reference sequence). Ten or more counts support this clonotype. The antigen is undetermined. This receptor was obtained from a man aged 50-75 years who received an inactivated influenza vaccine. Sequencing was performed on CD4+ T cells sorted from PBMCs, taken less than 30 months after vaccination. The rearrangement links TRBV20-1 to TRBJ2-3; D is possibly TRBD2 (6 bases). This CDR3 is CSANPSSGTDTQYF. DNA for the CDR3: TGCAGTGCCAACCCTTCTAGCGGCACAGATACGCAGTATTTT.